The 10 T cell receptor beta chains reported below all come from one sample, sequenced in a study of identical twins. TCRdb itself ran the 5' RACE reads through MiXCR, one entry per CDR3 protein. The sample shows 350,000 to 450,000 distinct CDR3 sequences, around a sixth of them seen only once. Input material: naive T cells sorted from blood. The origin of the receptors is a man in his forties or fifties in good health.

V gene TRBV7-9 combines with J gene TRBJ2-1, with D hard to call. Germline V gives CDR1 SEHNR, CDR2 FQNEAQ (reference sequence). This CDR3 contains 12 residues. Trimming took off 4 bases at V and 8 bases at J, with 9 bases between the two ends. The CDR3 is CASSSLRDEQFF. CDR3 DNA sequence: TGTGCCAGCAGCTCCCTTAGAGATGAGCAGTTCTTC.

This clonotype was counted many times. The chain is built from TRBV29-1 and TRBJ2-1, with D possibly matching TRBD2 (5 bases). Trimming cost V 5 bases and J 5 bases, with 13 bases left between them. Looked up from germline, CDR1 is SQVTM and CDR2 is ANQGSEA. This CDR3 has 13 residues. The CDR3 region is CSVMRRADNEQFF. CDR3 bases: TGCAGCGTTATGCGGCGGGCCGACAATGAGCAGTTCTTC.

This clonotype occurred many times. This chain connects TRBV20-1 to TRBJ2-3, with 9 bases identical to TRBD1. This CDR3 has 14 amino acids. The trim removed 6 bases at V and 3 bases at J, leaving 7 bases unmatched. The germline V gene encodes CDR1 DFQATT and CDR2 SNEGSKA (reference sequence). For the CDR3, the DNA is TGCAGTGCCGAGACAGGGGGTAGGACAGATACGCAGTATTTT. It is translated as CSAETGGRTDTQYF.

Only a few counts were recorded for this clonotype. CDR3 nucleotide sequence: TGCGCCAGCAGCCTTGGACAGGGGCCGGACAATGAGCAGTTCTTC. Amino acid sequence: CASSLGQGPDNEQFF. The rearrangement links TRBV5-1 to TRBJ2-1; 9 bases are shared with TRBD1. Germline CDR1 SGHRS, CDR2 YFSETQ. V trimming: 4 bases; J trimming: 5 bases; junction bases outside the gene matches: 7. The CDR3 length is 15 residues.

This clonotype was seen more than once but under ten times. The genes are TRBV7-9 and TRBJ2-7; TRBD2 matches 8 bases. This CDR3 spans 13 amino acids. V was pared by 5 bases and J by 3 bases, with 3 bases of the junction left unmatched. CDR1 is SEHNR, CDR2 FQNEAQ, per germline (reference sequence). The CDR3 coding sequence is TGTGCCAGCAGCGGGACTAGAAACTACGAGCAGTACTTC. The encoded protein is CASSGTRNYEQYF.

This chain links TRBV27 with TRBJ2-1; 9 bases map to TRBD1. The CDR3 spans 13 residues. The V segment lost 5 bases and the J segment 8 bases; nucleotides outside the gene matches: 4. Germline V gives CDR1 MNHEY, CDR2 SMNVEV (reference sequence). CDR3 residues: CASSGQGLDEQFF. CDR3 sequence (DNA): TGTGCCAGCAGTGGACAGGGGCTTGATGAGCAGTTCTTC.

The chain has TRBV6-5 and TRBJ2-6; D is perhaps TRBD1 or TRBD2 (5 bases each). The V end lost 5 bases, the J end lost 0 bases, and 14 bases lay between the germline ends. The CDR3 extends over 17 amino acids. CDR1 MNHEY and CDR2 SVGAGI come from the germline V gene. The CDR3 sequence is CASSNRDGGSGANVLTF. CDR3 DNA: TGTGCCAGCAGTAACCGGGACGGTGGCTCTGGGGCCAACGTCCTGACTTTC.

The rearrangement joins TRBV11-2 to TRBJ2-2; D possibly corresponds to TRBD1 (5 bases). V was cut by 4 bases and J by 0 bases, with 9 bases left in between. This CDR3 spans 15 amino acids. Germline CDR1 and CDR2: SGHAT and FQNNGV. As DNA, the CDR3 is TGTGCCAGCAGCTATCGGACATCGAACACCGGGGAGCTGTTTTTT. This encodes CASSYRTSNTGELFF.

The chain combines TRBV29-1 with TRBJ1-5, with D maybe TRBD1 (6 bases). CDR1 and CDR2 from the germline V gene are SQVTM and ANQGSEA. The V end lost 5 bases, the J end lost 2 bases, and 10 bases lay between the germline ends. CDR3 length: 13 amino acids. CDR3 amino acids: CSVSSGGNQPQHF. The CDR3 region has the DNA TGCAGCGTTTCATCAGGGGGCAATCAGCCCCAGCATTTT.

This clonotype appeared a few times. Here the CDR3 reads CASSLQRGEKLFF. CDR3 coding DNA: TGTGCCAGCAGCTTACAACGCGGCGAAAAACTGTTTTTT. The chain uses TRBV7-9 and TRBJ1-4; D is undetermined. The CDR3 is 13 residues long. Trimming took off 2 bases at V and 8 bases at J, with 9 bases between the two ends. Germline V gene lookup returns CDR1 SEHNR and CDR2 FQNEAQ (reference sequence).